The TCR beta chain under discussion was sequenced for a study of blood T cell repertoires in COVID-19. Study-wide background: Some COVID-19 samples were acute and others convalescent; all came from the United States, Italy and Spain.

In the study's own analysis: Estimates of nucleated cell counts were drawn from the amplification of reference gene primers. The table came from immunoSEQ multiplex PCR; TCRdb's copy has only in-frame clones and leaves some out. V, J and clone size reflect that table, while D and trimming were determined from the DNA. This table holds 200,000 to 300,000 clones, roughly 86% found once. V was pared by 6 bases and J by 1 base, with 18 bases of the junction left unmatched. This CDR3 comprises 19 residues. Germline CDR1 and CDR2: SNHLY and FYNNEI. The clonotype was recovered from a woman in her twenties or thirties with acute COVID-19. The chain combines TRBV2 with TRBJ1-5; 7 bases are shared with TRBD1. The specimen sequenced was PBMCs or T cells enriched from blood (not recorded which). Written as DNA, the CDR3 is TGTGCCAGCAGCAAAAAGACAGGGCAGGGATTTTTCAGCAATCAGCCCCAGCATTTT. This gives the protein CASSKKTGQGFFSNQPQHF. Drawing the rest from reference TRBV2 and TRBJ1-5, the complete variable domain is EPEVTQTPSHQVTQMGQEVILRCVPISNHLYFYWYRQILGQKVEFLVSFYNNEISEKSEIFDDQFSVERPDGSNFTLKIRSTKLEDSAMYFCASSKKTGQGFFSNQPQHFGDGTRLSIL.